This passage covers 11 T cell receptor beta chains from one sample sequenced in a study of beta chain features in type 1 diabetes. All of the isolated RNA was reverse transcribed, so expressed TCRB transcripts were sequenced. Clones were read by immunoSEQ multiplex PCR, and TCRdb kept only the in-frame ones, dropping some. The data contain about 180,000 clones, more than 10% of them seen just once; the ten biggest clones take up less than 0.7%. Input material: central memory CD4+ T cells from blood. Receptors originate from a young woman in good health.

The chain uses TRBV5-6 and TRBJ1-2; maybe TRBD1 (6 bases). V dropped 4 bases and J dropped 9 bases, with 19 bases sitting between them. This CDR3 has 14 residues. In germline, CDR1 is SGHDT, CDR2 YYEEEE. The CDR3 reads CASSPTTGQGSYTF. DNA of the CDR3: TGTGCCAGCAGCCCGACCACAGGCCAGGGGAGCTACACCTTC.

As concerns this clone: Other DNA sequences of this sample code for an identical CDR3. The CDR3, as DNA: TGTGCCAGCTCACCGCCGGGACAGGGACTGTACGAGCAGTACTTC. Its protein product is CASSPPGQGLYEQYF. The rearrangement joins TRBV18 to TRBJ2-7, with 9 bases identical to TRBD1. Trimming at V came to 3 bases and at J to 4 bases, leaving 7 bases not matched to a gene. The CDR3 is made up of 15 amino acids. The germline V gene encodes CDR1 KGHSH and CDR2 LQKENI.

This chain connects TRBV28 to TRBJ1-2, with unresolved D. This CDR3 region has 12 residues. CDR1 is MDHEN, CDR2 SYDVKM, per germline. Trimming took off 4 bases at V and 7 bases at J, with 10 bases between the two ends. CDR3: CASSSPLSGYTF. CDR3 coding DNA: TGTGCCAGCAGTTCACCGCTCAGTGGCTACACCTTC.

There are a few counts of this clone. The V and J genes are TRBV7-2 and TRBJ1-2; 9 nucleotides match TRBD1. The V gene end was trimmed by 5 bases and the J gene end by 6 bases; junction bases not matched to a gene: 16. The length of the CDR3 is 17 residues. Germline CDR1 SGHTA, CDR2 FQGNSA. In DNA form, the CDR3 reads TGTGCCAGCAGCCAAGCCCAACAGGGGGCGGTTTACGATGGCTACACCTTC. As protein: CASSQAQQGAVYDGYTF.

The rearrangement uses TRBV5-6 and TRBJ2-5; D is perhaps TRBD1 (6 bases). Trimming pared 2 bases from V and 0 bases from J, leaving 14 bases between. In germline, CDR1 is SGHDT, CDR2 YYEEEE. This CDR3 has 16 residues. Written as DNA, the CDR3 is TGTGCCAGCAGCTTTTACAGGGACCAATACCAAGAGACCCAGTACTTC. Translation gives CASSFYRDQYQETQYF.

The chain joins TRBV7-3 to TRBJ2-1; a weak D match, TRBD2 (7 bases). CDR1 is SGHTA, CDR2 FQGTGA, per germline. This CDR3 comprises 16 residues. Trimming pared 0 bases from V and 5 bases from J, leaving 14 bases between. The CDR3 reads CASSLTAGAVNNEQFF. The CDR3, as DNA: TGTGCCAGCAGCTTAACGGCGGGGGCTGTCAACAATGAGCAGTTCTTC.

J is TRBJ2-7 and V is TRBV28; 9 positions match TRBD1. J gave up 7 bases and V 7 bases, and 17 bases lay outside the gene matches. There are 16 residues in the CDR3. Looked up from germline, CDR1 is MDHEN and CDR2 is SYDVKM. CDR3 DNA: TGTGCCAGCATGCGTGTCCCGGGACAGGGTCTGGGAGAGCAGTACTTC. This codes for CASMRVPGQGLGEQYF.

The chain links TRBV11-2 to TRBJ2-7; TRBD2 agrees at 11 bases. V lost 5 bases, J lost 3 bases, and 3 bases stayed unmatched. The CDR3 extends over 14 amino acids. In germline, CDR1 is SGHAT, CDR2 FQNNGV. The CDR3 DNA sequence: TGTGCCAGCAGCCAGACTAGCGGGAACTACGAGCAGTACTTC. Translating gives CASSQTSGNYEQYF.

The chain couples TRBV29-1 to TRBJ2-1; tentative D call: TRBD2 (6 bases). The germline CDR1 and CDR2 sequences are SQVTM and ANQGSEA. The length of the CDR3 is 14 residues. Trimming took 4 bases from V and 3 from J, leaving 13 bases between them. The CDR3 sequence: CSVVGRRVYNEQFF. DNA of the CDR3: TGCAGCGTTGTAGGTCGGAGGGTCTACAATGAGCAGTTCTTC.

The V call is TRBV10-3, the J call TRBJ2-1; maybe TRBD2 (6 bases). The ends were cut back, 6 bases at V and 6 bases at J, with 12 bases in the middle. Germline V CDR1 and CDR2: ENHRY, SYGVKD. The CDR3 is made up of 13 amino acids. DNA for the CDR3: TGTGCCATCAGCCCACTAGCTCGCAATGAGCAGTTCTTC. This translates into CAISPLARNEQFF.

This clone has only a few counts. V is TRBV7-3 and J is TRBJ2-3, with D uncertain. The CDR3 sequence is 14 residues long. From germline, CDR1 is SGHTA and CDR2 FQGTGA. Trimming pared 5 bases from V and 4 bases from J, leaving 13 bases between. CDR3 DNA: TGTGCCAGCAGCCCCAATGCGAGGTCAGATACGCAGTATTTT. As protein: CASSPNARSDTQYF.